This record looks at one TCR beta chain sequence and its context. Its antigen is as yet unknown. The CDR3 runs to 14 residues. The germline CDR1 and CDR2 sequences are MNHEY and SVGEGT. The ends were cut back, 6 bases at V and 7 bases at J, with 16 bases in the middle. Constant-segment primers were used for 5'RACE, and the resulting TCR alpha and TCR beta cDNA libraries carried sample barcodes and UMIs. One entry per CDR3 protein, called by TCRdb with MiXCR from the 5' RACE reads. The sample gives about 270,000 distinct CDR3 sequences, 15% of which show up once; 2.1% is in the top ten. This entry comes from a study of T-cell memory formation after mild COVID-19. About the research overall: TCR clustering was largely donor specific. Broader study findings: Clones that got smaller from day 15 to 85 had even CD4/CD8, while clones growing later tipped toward CD4+. Some SARS-CoV-2-responding clones were already detected in memory before infection.

The TCR sequence derives from an adult woman who had mild COVID-19 (a few samples of this study predate the infection). Cell type and time point are not known. Specimen: PBMCs or a T cell subset sorted from them (not recorded which). The chain uses TRBV6-2 or TRBV6-3 and TRBJ1-5; possibly TRBD1 for D (6 bases). As DNA, the CDR3 is TGTGCCAGCAGCCCTACAGGGACGCGGCAGCCCCAGCATTTT. It encodes CASSPTGTRQPQHF.